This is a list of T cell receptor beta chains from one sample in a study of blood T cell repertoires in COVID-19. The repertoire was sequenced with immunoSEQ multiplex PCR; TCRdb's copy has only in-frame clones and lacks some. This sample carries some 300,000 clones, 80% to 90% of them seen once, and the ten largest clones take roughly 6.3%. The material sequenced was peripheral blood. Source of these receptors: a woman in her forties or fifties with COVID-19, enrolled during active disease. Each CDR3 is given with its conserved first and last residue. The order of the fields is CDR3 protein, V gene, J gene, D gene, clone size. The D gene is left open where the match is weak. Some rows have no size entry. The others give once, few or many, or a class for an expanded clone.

CDR3aa: CATSRIAGEGAGELFF; v_gene: TRBV15; j_gene: TRBJ2-2; d_gene: TRBD2; abundance: -
CDR3aa: CASSLRLAGGPASYNEQFF; v_gene: TRBV7-8; j_gene: TRBJ2-1; d_gene: TRBD2; abundance: -
CDR3aa: CASSLEGGTTQQYF; v_gene: TRBV5-5; j_gene: TRBJ2-3; d_gene: -; abundance: -
CDR3aa: CASSLAGGLNNEQFF; v_gene: TRBV5-1; j_gene: TRBJ2-1; d_gene: TRBD2; abundance: -
CDR3aa: CASSSPMDRGFRREQYF; v_gene: TRBV11-2; j_gene: TRBJ2-7; d_gene: TRBD1; abundance: -
CDR3aa: CASSLEGTLQHF; v_gene: TRBV7-2; j_gene: TRBJ1-5; d_gene: -; abundance: -
CDR3aa: CATQGAVYTGELFF; v_gene: TRBV30; j_gene: TRBJ2-2; d_gene: -; abundance: -
CDR3aa: CASRLALTTDTQYF; v_gene: TRBV2; j_gene: TRBJ2-3; d_gene: TRBD2; abundance: -
CDR3aa: CASSSGTSILYNEQFF; v_gene: TRBV5-4; j_gene: TRBJ2-1; d_gene: -; abundance: -
CDR3aa: CASSLRDRNYEQYF; v_gene: TRBV5-1; j_gene: TRBJ2-7; d_gene: TRBD1; abundance: once
CDR3aa: CASSLGTGVAEAFF; v_gene: TRBV10-2; j_gene: TRBJ1-1; d_gene: TRBD1; abundance: -
CDR3aa: CASSGTYNEQFF; v_gene: TRBV7-6; j_gene: TRBJ2-1; d_gene: TRBD2; abundance: -
CDR3aa: CASSYGRRVGSAYEQYF; v_gene: TRBV5-1; j_gene: TRBJ2-7; d_gene: -; abundance: -
CDR3aa: CASSILEDRNQPQHF; v_gene: TRBV4-1; j_gene: TRBJ1-5; d_gene: -; abundance: few